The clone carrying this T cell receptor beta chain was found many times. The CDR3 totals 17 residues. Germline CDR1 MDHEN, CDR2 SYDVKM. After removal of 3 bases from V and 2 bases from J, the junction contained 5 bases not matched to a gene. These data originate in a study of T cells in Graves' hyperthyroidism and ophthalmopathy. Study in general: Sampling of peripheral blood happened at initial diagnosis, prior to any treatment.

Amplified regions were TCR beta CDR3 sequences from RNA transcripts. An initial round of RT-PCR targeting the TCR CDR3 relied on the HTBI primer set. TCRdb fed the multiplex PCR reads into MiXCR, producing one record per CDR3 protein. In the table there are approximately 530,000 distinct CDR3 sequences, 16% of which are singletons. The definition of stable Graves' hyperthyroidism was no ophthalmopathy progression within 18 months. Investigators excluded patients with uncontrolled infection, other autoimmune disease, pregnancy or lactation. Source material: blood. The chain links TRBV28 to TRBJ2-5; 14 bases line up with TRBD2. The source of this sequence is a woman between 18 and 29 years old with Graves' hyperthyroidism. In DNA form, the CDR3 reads TGTGCCAGCAGTTTGGGACTAGCGGGAGTTGGGCAAGAGACCCAGTACTTC. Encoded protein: CASSLGLAGVGQETQYF.